In this sample, the clone carrying this T cell receptor (beta chain) turned up a few times. Its target is not known. Time point indicated: baseline pretreatment blood. Treatment of the sample: 15 Gy SBRT to primary tumor, nephrectomy 4 weeks later. Serial blood draws occurred at baseline and 2 and 4 weeks post-SBRT. Sequencing was performed with immunoSEQ multiplex PCR; in TCRdb, only in-frame clones are kept and a portion is missing. The sample includes 150,000 or so clones, approximately 90% of them seen just once. The record originates from a study of radiation and T cells in renal cell carcinoma. Overall study: Nephrectomy followed 15 Gy stereotactic body radiation by 4 weeks. Study observations and caveats: Baseline intratumoral clonotype presence is unknown without pretreatment biopsies. In blood, top tumor clones expanded by 2 weeks, shrinking by 4.

V dropped 0 bases and J dropped 7; count of bases not matched to a gene: 15. The CDR3 has 16 amino acids. Germline CDR1 GTSNPN, CDR2 SVGIG (reference sequence). The chain is built from TRBV30 and TRBJ2-7; 7 positions match TRBD1. This clonotype was obtained from a woman in her forties or fifties with renal cell carcinoma. The starting material was blood, obtained from a patient whose treatment included radiotherapy and nephrectomy. Written as DNA, the CDR3 is TGTGCCTGGAGTGTGCCCACCGGGACAGTATTCTTTGAGCAGTACTTC. This gives the protein CAWSVPTGTVFFEQYF. Supplemented by reference TRBV30 and TRBJ2-7, the full variable domain reads SQTIHQWPATLVQPVGSPLSLECTVEGTSNPNLYWYRQAAGRGLQLLFYSVGIGQISSEVPQNLSASRPQDRQFILSSKKLLLSDSGFYLCAWSVPTGTVFFEQYFGPGTRLTVT.